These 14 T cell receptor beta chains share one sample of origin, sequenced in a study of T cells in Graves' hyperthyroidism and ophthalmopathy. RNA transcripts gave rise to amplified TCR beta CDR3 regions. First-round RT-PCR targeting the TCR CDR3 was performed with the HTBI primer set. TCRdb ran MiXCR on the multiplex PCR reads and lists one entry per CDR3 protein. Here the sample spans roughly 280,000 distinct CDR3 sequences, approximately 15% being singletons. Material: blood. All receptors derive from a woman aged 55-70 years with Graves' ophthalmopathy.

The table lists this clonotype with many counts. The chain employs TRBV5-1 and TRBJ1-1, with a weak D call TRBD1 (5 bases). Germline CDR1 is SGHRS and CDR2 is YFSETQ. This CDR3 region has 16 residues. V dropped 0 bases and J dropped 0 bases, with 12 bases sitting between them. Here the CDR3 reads CASSLALQGLNTEAFF. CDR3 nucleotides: TGCGCCAGCAGCTTGGCTCTCCAGGGACTGAACACTGAAGCTTTCTTT.

CDR3 in DNA: TGTGCCAGCAGCCAAGATCCCCACAGGGACTACGAGCAGTACTTC. Its protein is CASSQDPHRDYEQYF. The chain joins TRBV4-2 to TRBJ2-7, with D perhaps TRBD1 (6 bases). CDR1 and CDR2 from the germline V gene are LGHNA and YNFKEQ. V was shortened by 0 bases and J by 3 bases, with 12 bases between the two germline ends. The CDR3 runs to 15 residues.

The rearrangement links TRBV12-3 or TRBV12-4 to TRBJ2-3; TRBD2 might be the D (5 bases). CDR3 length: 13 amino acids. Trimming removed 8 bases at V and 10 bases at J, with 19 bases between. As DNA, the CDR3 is TGTGCCAGCGGGATAGTCGGGGAGTTTTCGCAGTATTTT. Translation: CASGIVGEFSQYF.

CDR3 region: CASSLGVKDYGYTF. CDR3 nucleotide sequence: TGTGCCAGCAGTTTAGGGGTTAAGGACTATGGCTACACCTTC. The V and J genes are TRBV12-3 or TRBV12-4 and TRBJ1-2; D gene ambiguous. The CDR3 contains 14 residues. Trimming removed 1 base at V and 3 bases at J, with 9 bases between.

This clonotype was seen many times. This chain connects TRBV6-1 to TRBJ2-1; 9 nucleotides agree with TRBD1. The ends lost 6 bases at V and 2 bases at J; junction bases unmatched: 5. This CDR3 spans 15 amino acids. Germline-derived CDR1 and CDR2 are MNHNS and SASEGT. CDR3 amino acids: CASRTGQGTYNEQFF. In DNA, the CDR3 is TGTGCCAGCAGGACGGGACAGGGTACCTACAATGAGCAGTTCTTC.

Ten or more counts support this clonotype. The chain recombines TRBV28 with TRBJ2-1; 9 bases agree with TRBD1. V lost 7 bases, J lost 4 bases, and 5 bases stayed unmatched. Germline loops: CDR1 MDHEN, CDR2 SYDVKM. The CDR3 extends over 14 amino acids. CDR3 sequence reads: CASILTGGYNEQFF. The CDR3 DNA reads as TGTGCCAGCATTCTGACAGGGGGGTACAATGAGCAGTTCTTC.

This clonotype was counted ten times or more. This CDR3 reads CSVDRQAERTGELFF. In nucleotides, the CDR3 is TGCAGCGTTGATCGGCAGGCGGAGCGGACCGGGGAGCTGTTTTTT. The J gene is TRBJ2-2, the V gene TRBV29-1; TRBD2 might be the D (5 bases). The CDR3 covers 15 residues. V lost 3 bases to trimming and J lost 5 bases, with 16 bases between them. Germline CDR1 reads SQVTM; CDR2 reads ANQGSEA.

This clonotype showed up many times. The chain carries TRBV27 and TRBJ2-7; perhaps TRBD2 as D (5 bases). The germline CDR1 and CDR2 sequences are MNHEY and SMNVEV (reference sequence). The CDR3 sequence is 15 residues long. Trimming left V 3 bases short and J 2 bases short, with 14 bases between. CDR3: CASSLMGSGTYEQYF. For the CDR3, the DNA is TGTGCCAGCAGTTTGATGGGGAGCGGAACCTACGAGCAGTACTTC.

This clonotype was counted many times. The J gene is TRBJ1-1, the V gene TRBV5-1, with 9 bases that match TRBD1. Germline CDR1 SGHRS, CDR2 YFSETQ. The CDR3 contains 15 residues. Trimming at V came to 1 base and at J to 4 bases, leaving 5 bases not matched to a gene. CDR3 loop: CASSLLQGAGTEAFF. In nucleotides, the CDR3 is TGCGCCAGCAGCTTGCTACAGGGGGCGGGCACTGAAGCTTTCTTT.

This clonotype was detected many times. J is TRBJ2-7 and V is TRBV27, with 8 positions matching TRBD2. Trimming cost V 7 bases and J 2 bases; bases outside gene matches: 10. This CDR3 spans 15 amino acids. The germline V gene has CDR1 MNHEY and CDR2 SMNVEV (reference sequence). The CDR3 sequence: CASNMGGLGAYEQYF. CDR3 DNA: TGTGCCAGCAACATGGGGGGACTAGGGGCCTACGAGCAGTACTTC.

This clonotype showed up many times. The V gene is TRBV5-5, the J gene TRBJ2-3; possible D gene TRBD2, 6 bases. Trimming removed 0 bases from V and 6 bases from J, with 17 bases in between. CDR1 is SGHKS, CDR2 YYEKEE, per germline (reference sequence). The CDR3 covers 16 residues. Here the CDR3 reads CASSLAPGAIYDTQYF. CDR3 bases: TGTGCCAGCAGCTTGGCTCCGGGAGCGATATATGATACGCAGTATTTT. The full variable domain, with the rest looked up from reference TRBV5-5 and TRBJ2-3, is DAGVTQSPTHLIKTRGQQVTLRCSPISGHKSVSWYQQVLGQGPQFIFQYYEKEERGRGNFPDRFSARQFPNYSSELNVNALLLGDSALYLCASSLAPGAIYDTQYFGPGTRLTVL.

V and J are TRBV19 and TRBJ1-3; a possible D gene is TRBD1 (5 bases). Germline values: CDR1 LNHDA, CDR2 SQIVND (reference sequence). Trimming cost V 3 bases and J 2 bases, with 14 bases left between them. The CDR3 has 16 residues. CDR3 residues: CASSMNGGSTGNTIYF. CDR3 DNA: TGTGCCAGTAGTATGAATGGGGGTTCGACTGGAAACACCATATATTTT.

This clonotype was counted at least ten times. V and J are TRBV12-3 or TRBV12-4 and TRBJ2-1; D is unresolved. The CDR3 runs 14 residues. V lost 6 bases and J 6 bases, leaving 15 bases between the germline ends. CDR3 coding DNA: TGTGCCAGCAGCCTCTCAACCGGACCCAATGAGCAGTTCTTC. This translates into CASSLSTGPNEQFF.

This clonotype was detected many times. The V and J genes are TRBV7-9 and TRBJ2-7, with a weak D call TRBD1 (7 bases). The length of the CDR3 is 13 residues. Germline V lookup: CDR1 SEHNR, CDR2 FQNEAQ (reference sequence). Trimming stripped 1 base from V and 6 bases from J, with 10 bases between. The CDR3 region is CASSLGGTVEQYF. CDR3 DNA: TGTGCCAGCAGCTTAGGCGGGACAGTCGAGCAGTACTTC.